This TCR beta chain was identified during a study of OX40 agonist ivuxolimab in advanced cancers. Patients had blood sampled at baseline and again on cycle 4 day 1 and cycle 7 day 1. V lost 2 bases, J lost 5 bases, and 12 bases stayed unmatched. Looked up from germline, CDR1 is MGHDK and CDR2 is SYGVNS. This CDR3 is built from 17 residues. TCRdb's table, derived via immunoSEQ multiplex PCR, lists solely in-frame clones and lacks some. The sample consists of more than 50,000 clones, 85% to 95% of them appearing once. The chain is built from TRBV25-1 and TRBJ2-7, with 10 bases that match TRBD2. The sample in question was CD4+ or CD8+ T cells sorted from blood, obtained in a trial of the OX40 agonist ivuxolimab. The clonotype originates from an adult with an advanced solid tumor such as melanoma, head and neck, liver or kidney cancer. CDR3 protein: CASSELYVAGGPHEQYF. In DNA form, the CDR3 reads TGTGCCAGCAGTGAACTCTACGTAGCGGGAGGACCACACGAGCAGTACTTC.